This section outlines one T cell receptor beta chain sequence together with its context. The antigen is not known. CDR3 length: 12 residues. Looked up from germline, CDR1 is MDHEN and CDR2 is SYDVKM. The data originate from a study of T cells expressing NK-cell markers. Beta-chain TCR cDNA was generated via 5'RACE template switching with UMIs. TCRdb reprocessed the 5' RACE reads and keeps a single row for each CDR3 protein, giving no DNA. The sample table includes about 120,000 distinct CDR3 sequences. Study findings and constraints: A handful of donors' CD3+CD56-NKG2C+ cells were dominated by the same clonotypes.

The rearrangement uses TRBV28 and TRBJ2-1; absent DNA, TCRdb's TRBD2 call cannot be checked. The sequence derives from a woman aged 18 to 75 in good health. Sequenced: blood T cells: a sorted CD56 or NKG2C T cell subset, CD4+ or CD8+ T cells, or bulk PBMC T cells (not recorded which). CDR3 region: CASRTSGNEQFF.